This section outlines one T cell receptor beta chain sequence together with its context. Antigen unknown. This specimen comes from a study of quantifying T cell responses using KT2 cells. Study background: Reverse transcription used primers in the TCR alpha and beta constant regions. Whole-study results and caveats: Even the lowest spike-in, about one KT2 cell per 100,000 PBMC, yielded detectable KT2 sequences.

The germline V and J ends were trimmed by 6 bases and 4 bases, with 10 bases remaining between them. CDR3 length: 12 amino acids. Germline V gene lookup returns CDR1 MNHEY and CDR2 SVGEGT. An oligo carrying a UMI was ligated to the cDNA 3' end. The first PCR ran approximately 4 cycles with an equimolar RC1.1 and RC1.2 beta primer mix. TCRdb reanalysed the UMI-ligation and nested PCR reads using MiXCR and keeps one entry per CDR3 protein. This sample has over 55,000 distinct CDR3 sequences; 10% to 15% occur once, and the top ten carry about 9.7%. KT2, a clone with a known TCR, was spiked into unfractionated PBMC. A range of KT2-to-PBMC ratios was made using fixed PBMC numbers.

This chain uses TRBV6-2 or TRBV6-3 with TRBJ2-7, with D uncertain. The sample taken for sequencing was PBMCs spiked with cells of the T cell clone KT2. This sequence was found in a human donor. The CDR3 is CASRADGYEQYF. The CDR3 DNA reads as TGTGCCAGCAGAGCAGACGGATACGAGCAGTACTTC.